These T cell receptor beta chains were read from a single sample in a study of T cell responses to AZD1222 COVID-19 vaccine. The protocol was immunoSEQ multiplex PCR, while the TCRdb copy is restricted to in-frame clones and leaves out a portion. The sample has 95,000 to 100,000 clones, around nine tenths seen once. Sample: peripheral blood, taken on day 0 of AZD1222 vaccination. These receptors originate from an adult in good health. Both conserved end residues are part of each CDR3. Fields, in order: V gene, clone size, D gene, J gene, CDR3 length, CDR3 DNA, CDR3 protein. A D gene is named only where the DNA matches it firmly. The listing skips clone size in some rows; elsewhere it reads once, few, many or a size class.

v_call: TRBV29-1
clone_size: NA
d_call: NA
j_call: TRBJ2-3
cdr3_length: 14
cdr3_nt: TGCAGCGTAAGACTAGTTTCCCGCACAGATACGCAGTATTTT
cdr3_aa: CSVRLVSRTDTQYF

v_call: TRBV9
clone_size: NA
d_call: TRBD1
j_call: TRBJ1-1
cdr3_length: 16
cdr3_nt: TGTGCCAGCAGCCTCAGCCGGGACAGTAAACTCCAAAAAGCTTTCTTT
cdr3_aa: CASSLSRDSKLQKAFF

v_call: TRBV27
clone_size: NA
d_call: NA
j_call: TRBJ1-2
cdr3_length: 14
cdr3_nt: TGTGCCAGCAGTTCCTCGACAACGAACTATGGCTACACCTTC
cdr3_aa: CASSSSTTNYGYTF

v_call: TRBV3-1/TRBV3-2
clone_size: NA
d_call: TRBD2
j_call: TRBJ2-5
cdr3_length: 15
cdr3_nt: TGTGCCAGCAGCCAAATGCCTAGCGGCCAAGAGACCCAGTACTTC
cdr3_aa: CASSQMPSGQETQYF

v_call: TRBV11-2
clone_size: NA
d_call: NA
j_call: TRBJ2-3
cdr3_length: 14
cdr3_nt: TGTGCCAGCAGTTGGGACCGACTCACAGATACGCAGTATTTT
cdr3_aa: CASSWDRLTDTQYF

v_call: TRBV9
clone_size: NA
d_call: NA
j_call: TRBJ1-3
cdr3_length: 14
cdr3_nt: TGTGCCAGCAGCGTCCGGAGCTCTGGAAACACCATATATTTT
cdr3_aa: CASSVRSSGNTIYF

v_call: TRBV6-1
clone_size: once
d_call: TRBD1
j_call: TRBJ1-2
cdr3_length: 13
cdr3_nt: TGTGCCAGCAGTGAGGGACAGGATATTGGCTACACCTTC
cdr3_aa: CASSEGQDIGYTF

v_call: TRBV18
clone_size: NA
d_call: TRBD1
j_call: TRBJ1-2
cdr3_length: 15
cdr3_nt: TGTGCCAGCTCACCAGAACCGGGACAGGACTATGGCTACACCTTC
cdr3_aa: CASSPEPGQDYGYTF

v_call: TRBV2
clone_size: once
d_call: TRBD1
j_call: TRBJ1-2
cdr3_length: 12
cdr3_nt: TGTGCCAGCTCGACAGGGCGCTATGGCTACACCTTC
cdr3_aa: CASSTGRYGYTF

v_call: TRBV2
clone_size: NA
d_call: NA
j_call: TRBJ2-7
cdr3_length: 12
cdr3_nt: TGTGCCAGCGACAGTGGCTCCTACGAGCAGTACTTC
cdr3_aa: CASDSGSYEQYF

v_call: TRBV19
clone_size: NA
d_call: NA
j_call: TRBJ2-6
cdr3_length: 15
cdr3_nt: TGTGCCAGTAGTATAGTGCCAGGTAGGGCCAACGTCCTGACTTTC
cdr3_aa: CASSIVPGRANVLTF

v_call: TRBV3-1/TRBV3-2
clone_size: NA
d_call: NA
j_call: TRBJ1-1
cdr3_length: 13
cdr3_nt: TGTGCCAGCAGCCAAACATCCCAGGTCAGGTCTTTCTTT
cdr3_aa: CASSQTSQVRSFF

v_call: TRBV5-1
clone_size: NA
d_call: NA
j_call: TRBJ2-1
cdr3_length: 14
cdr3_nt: TGCGCCAGCAGCTCCCTTTCGGCAGCCAATGAGCAGTTCTTC
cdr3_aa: CASSSLSAANEQFF

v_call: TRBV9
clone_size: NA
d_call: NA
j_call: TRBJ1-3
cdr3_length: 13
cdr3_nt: TGTGCCAGCAGCGTAGGTGGGTCGGACACCATATATTTT
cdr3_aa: CASSVGGSDTIYF

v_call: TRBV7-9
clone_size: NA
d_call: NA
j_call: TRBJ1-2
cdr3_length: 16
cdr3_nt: TGTGCCAGCAGCCCGTCGGAATCGACGGAAATCTATGGCTACACCTTC
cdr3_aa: CASSPSESTEIYGYTF

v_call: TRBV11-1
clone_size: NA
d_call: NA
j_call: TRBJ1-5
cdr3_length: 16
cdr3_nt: TGTGCCAGCACCCACTGGGGACGGTATAGCAATCAGCCCCAGCATTTT
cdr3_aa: CASTHWGRYSNQPQHF

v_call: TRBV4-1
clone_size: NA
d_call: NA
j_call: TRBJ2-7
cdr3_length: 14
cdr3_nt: TGCGCCAGCAGCCCGTTACATCCCCCCTACGAGCAGTACTTC
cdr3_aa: CASSPLHPPYEQYF

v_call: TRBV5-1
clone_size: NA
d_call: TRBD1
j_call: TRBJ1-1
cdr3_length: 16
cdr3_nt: TGCGCCAGCAGCTTGGTAACAGGGGGAGGTGGTACTGAAGCTTTCTTT
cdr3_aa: CASSLVTGGGGTEAFF

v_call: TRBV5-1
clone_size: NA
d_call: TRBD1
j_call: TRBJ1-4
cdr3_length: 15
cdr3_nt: TGCGCCAGCAGCCCTACAGGGGCCACTAATGAAAAACTGTTTTTT
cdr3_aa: CASSPTGATNEKLFF

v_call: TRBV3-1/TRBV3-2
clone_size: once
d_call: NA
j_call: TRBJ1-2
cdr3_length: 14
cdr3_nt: TGTGCCAGCAGCCTTGCGGGGGGACACTATGGCTACACCTTC
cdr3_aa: CASSLAGGHYGYTF

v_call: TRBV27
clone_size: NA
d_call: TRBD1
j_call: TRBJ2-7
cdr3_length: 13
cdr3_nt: TGTGCCAGCAGCCACAGGGGGCCCTACGAGCAGTACTTC
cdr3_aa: CASSHRGPYEQYF

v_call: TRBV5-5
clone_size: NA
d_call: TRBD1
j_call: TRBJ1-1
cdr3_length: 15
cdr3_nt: TGTGCCAGCAGCTTGCACAGACAGGGTGTCACTGAAGCTTTCTTT
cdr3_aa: CASSLHRQGVTEAFF

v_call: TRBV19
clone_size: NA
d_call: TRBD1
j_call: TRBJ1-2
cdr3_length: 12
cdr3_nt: TGTGCCAGTAGTCCGACAGGGGACGGCTACACCTTC
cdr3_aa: CASSPTGDGYTF

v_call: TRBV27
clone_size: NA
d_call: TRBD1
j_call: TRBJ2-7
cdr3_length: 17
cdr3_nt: TGTGCCAGCAGTTTATGGGGTGCGGGGACAGGGGCCTACGAGCAGTACTTC
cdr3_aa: CASSLWGAGTGAYEQYF

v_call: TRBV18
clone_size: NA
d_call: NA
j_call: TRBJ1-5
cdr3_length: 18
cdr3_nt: TGTGCCAGCTCACCATCAGGGACGAGGTATCGTAGCAATCAGCCCCAGCATTTT
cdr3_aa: CASSPSGTRYRSNQPQHF